This entry describes one T cell receptor (beta chain). This sample is part of a study of blood T cell repertoires in COVID-19. Generated by immunoSEQ multiplex PCR, the TCRdb table keeps only in-frame clones and is missing some. The table lists about 190,000 clones, around 80% of them singletons. Trimming removed 3 bases from V and 6 bases from J, with 7 bases in between. The CDR3 contains 12 residues. In germline, CDR1 is SGHNT, CDR2 YYREEE (reference sequence). The sequence derives from a man aged 50-60 years who had recovered from COVID-19. V gene TRBV5-4 combines with J gene TRBJ2-1; no reliable D call. The sample taken for sequencing was peripheral blood. The CDR3 region is CASSSDINEQFF. CDR3 nucleotide sequence: TGTGCCAGCAGCTCCGACATCAATGAGCAGTTCTTC.